This T cell receptor (beta chain) comes out of a study of response to subunit inactivated influenza vaccine. The V segment lost 4 bases and the J segment 2 bases; nucleotides outside the gene matches: 10. The CDR3 runs to 18 residues. Germline V gives CDR1 SGHAT, CDR2 FQNNGV. TCRdb used MiXCR to reprocess the RT-PCR reads, holding one entry per CDR3 protein. Altogether hundreds of thousands of distinct CDR3 sequences are present, approximately 15% being singletons, with the ten largest covering 7.6%. The rearrangement links TRBV11-2 to TRBJ2-6; 8 nucleotides agree with TRBD2. The sequence was obtained from a man aged 45 to 65 who received an inactivated influenza vaccine. The material sequenced was PBMCs from blood, taken approximately 15 days before vaccination. The CDR3 sequence: CASSSRRGGGPGANVLTF. The CDR3 DNA follows: TGTGCCAGCAGCTCCCGCCGGGGGGGGGGCCCTGGGGCCAACGTCCTGACTTTC.